A selection of T cell receptor beta chains follows, all from one sample in a study of PD-1 blockade in classical Hodgkin lymphoma. Sequenced by immunoSEQ multiplex PCR; TCRdb stores in-frame clones only, minus some. This table holds more than 55,000 clones, approximately 90% found once. Sequencing was performed on peripheral blood mononuclear cells (PBMCs), taken before the second cycle of nivolumab. These TCRs come from a human donor with classical Hodgkin lymphoma. Both conserved end residues are part of each CDR3. D genes are given only for firm matches. The listing skips clone size in some rows; elsewhere it reads once, few, many or a size class.

v_gene	d_gene	j_gene	abundance	CDR3aa	CDR3nt
TRBV2	-	TRBJ1-4	-	CASSERGSFNEKLFF	TGTGCCAGCAGTGAGAGGGGGTCTTTTAATGAAAAACTGTTTTTT
TRBV14	-	TRBJ1-6	once	CASSQVSGQLFSPLHF	TGTGCCAGCAGCCAAGTATCGGGACAATTATTTTCACCCCTCCACTTT
TRBV4-1	TRBD1	TRBJ1-6	-	CASSQEVTGDVPLHF	TGCGCCAGCAGCCAAGAAGTGACAGGGGATGTACCCCTCCACTTT
TRBV5-1	-	TRBJ1-2	few	CASSVGRQFLDGYTF	TGCGCCAGCAGCGTGGGTCGCCAGTTCTTGGATGGCTACACCTTC
TRBV4-1	-	TRBJ2-5	few	CASSTLLGGALETQYF	TGCGCCAGCAGCACCCTTCTTGGAGGGGCGCTGGAGACCCAGTACTTC
TRBV5-1	-	TRBJ2-3	-	CASSLDNSDTQYF	TGCGCCAGCAGCTTGGACAATTCAGATACGCAGTATTTT
TRBV10-2	TRBD1	TRBJ2-2	-	CASNGQGRIGELFF	TGCGCCAGCAACGGACAGGGGCGGATCGGGGAGCTGTTTTTT
TRBV2	-	TRBJ2-7	-	CASRGLTYEQYF	TGTGCCAGCAGGGGACTCACCTACGAGCAGTACTTC
TRBV30	-	TRBJ1-6	once	CAWGRHPSSYNSPLHF	TGTGCCTGGGGTAGACATCCGAGCTCCTATAATTCACCCCTCCACTTT
TRBV5-1	-	TRBJ1-4	-	CASSLERTKNEKLFF	TGCGCCAGCAGCTTGGAAAGGACAAAGAATGAAAAACTGTTTTTT
TRBV19	-	TRBJ2-3	-	CASSSKGADTQYF	TGTGCCAGTAGTAGTAAGGGGGCAGATACGCAGTATTTT
TRBV10-3	-	TRBJ1-4	-	CAISVSGNNEKLFF	TGTGCCATCAGTGTTTCAGGGAATAATGAAAAACTGTTTTTT
TRBV5-1	TRBD2	TRBJ2-6	-	CASSLVLAGLSGANVLTF	TGCGCCAGCAGCTTGGTACTAGCGGGCCTCTCTGGGGCCAACGTCCTGACTTTC
TRBV28	-	TRBJ1-3	-	CASGGNSGNTIYF	TGTGCCAGCGGGGGGAACTCTGGAAACACCATATATTTT
TRBV11-2	TRBD2	TRBJ2-7	-	CASSLGGGAHEQYF	TGTGCCAGCAGCTTGGGCGGGGGGGCCCACGAGCAGTACTTC
TRBV11-3	-	TRBJ2-5	-	CASSSQQEEETQYF	TGTGCCAGCAGCTCCCAGCAGGAGGAAGAGACCCAGTACTTC
TRBV29-1	TRBD2	TRBJ2-1	-	CSVPGLERPNEQFF	TGCAGCGTTCCGGGACTAGAACGCCCCAATGAGCAGTTCTTC
TRBV6-1	-	TRBJ2-5	-	CASSEATRLEETQYF	TGTGCCAGCAGTGAAGCGACTAGATTGGAAGAGACCCAGTACTTC
TRBV19	-	TRBJ1-1	-	CASTQGWTEAFF	TGTGCCAGCACACAGGGATGGACTGAAGCTTTCTTT
TRBV2	TRBD2	TRBJ2-2	-	CASSLAGGSTGELFF	TGTGCCAGCAGTTTAGCGGGGGGCTCAACCGGGGAGCTGTTTTTT
TRBV2	-	TRBJ1-1	once	CAIRKAKNTEAFF	TGTGCCATTAGGAAGGCAAAGAACACTGAAGCTTTCTTT
TRBV5-1	TRBD2	TRBJ2-3	-	CASSLVAGGSPDTQYF	TGCGCCAGCAGCTTGGTTGCGGGGGGAAGCCCAGATACGCAGTATTTT
TRBV15	-	TRBJ1-4	-	CATSRERTTNEKLFF	TGTGCCACCAGCAGAGAGAGGACAACTAATGAAAAACTGTTTTTT
TRBV18	-	TRBJ2-5	-	CASSSLPGSETQYF	TGTGCCAGCTCAAGCCTTCCTGGGTCGGAGACCCAGTACTTC
TRBV30	-	TRBJ1-5	-	CAWNSGSQPQHF	TGTGCCTGGAACAGTGGGAGTCAGCCCCAGCATTTT
TRBV4-1	-	TRBJ2-5	-	CASSPTRGEETQYF	TGCGCCAGCAGTCCGACTAGAGGTGAGGAGACCCAGTACTTC
TRBV5-1	-	TRBJ1-2	-	CASSWGLTYGYTF	TGCGCCAGCAGCTGGGGACTGACTTATGGCTACACCTTC
TRBV9	TRBD1	TRBJ2-7	few	CASSPRTGAFLFF	TGTGCCAGCAGCCCCAGGACAGGGGCCTTTCTATTCTTC
TRBV5-1	-	TRBJ1-1	-	CASSAMDGTEAFF	TGCGCCAGCAGCGCGATGGATGGGACTGAAGCTTTCTTT
TRBV5-1	-	TRBJ1-3	-	CASSLAGVSGNTIYF	TGCGCCAGCAGCTTGGCGGGGGTATCTGGAAACACCATATATTTT
TRBV5-1	TRBD1	TRBJ1-4	-	CASSPLTGVNEKLFF	TGCGCCAGCAGCCCCCTGACAGGGGTTAATGAAAAACTGTTTTTT